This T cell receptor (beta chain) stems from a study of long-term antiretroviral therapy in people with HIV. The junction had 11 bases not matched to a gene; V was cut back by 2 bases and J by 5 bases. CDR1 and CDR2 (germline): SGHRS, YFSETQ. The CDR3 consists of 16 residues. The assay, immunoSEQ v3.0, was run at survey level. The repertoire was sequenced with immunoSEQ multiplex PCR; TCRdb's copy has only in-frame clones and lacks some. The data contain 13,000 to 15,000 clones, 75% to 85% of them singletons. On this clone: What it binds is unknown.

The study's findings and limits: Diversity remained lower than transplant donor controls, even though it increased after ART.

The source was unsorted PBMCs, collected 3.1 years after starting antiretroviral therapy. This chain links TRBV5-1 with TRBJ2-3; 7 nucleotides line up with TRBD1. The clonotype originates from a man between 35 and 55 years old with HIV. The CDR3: CASSFQGTEGIDTQYF. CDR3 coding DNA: TGCGCCAGCAGCTTCCAGGGGACAGAAGGGATAGATACGCAGTATTTT. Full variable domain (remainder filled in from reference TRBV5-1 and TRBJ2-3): KAGVTQTPRYLIKTRGQQVTLSCSPISGHRSVSWYQQTPGQGLQFLFEYFSETQRNKGNFPGRFSGRQFSNSRSEMNVSTLELGDSALYLCASSFQGTEGIDTQYFGPGTRLTVL.